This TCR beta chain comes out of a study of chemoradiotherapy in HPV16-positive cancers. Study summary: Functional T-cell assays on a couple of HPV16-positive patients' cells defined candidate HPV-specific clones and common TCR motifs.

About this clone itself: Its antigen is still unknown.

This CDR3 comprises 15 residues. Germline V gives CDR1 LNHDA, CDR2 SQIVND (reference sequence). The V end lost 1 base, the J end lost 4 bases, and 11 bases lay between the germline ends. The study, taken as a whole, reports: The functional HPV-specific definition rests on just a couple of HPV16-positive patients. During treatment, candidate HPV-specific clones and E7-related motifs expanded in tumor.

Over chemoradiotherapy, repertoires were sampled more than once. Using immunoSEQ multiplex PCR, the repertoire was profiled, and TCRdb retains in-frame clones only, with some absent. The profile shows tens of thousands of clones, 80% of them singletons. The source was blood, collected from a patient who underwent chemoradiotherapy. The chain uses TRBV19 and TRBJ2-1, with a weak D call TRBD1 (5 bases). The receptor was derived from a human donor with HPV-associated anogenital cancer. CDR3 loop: CASSIVVAGYNEQFF. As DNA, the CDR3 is TGTGCCAGTAGTATAGTAGTGGCAGGGTACAATGAGCAGTTCTTC.